The TCR beta chain described here comes from a study of immune heterogeneity within non-small cell lung tumors (dated by TCRdb to the late 2010s). Regarding the research as a whole: By histology, the tumors were several squamous cell carcinomas, around 10 non-squamous carcinomas and 1 tumor not otherwise specified. The study combined whole-exome sequencing, RNA-seq and TCR beta repertoire sequencing of multiple spatially distinct regions from each NSCLC tumor to examine intratumoral immune heterogeneity. TCR repertoires were analyzed from some 60 tumor loci of approximately 16 patients, whereas transcriptome data were available for only 35 to 50 loci from some eleven patients. Neoantigen binding to each patient's HLA alleles was predicted with netMHCpan-3.0 for mutant peptides of 8 to 11 amino acids.

The TCR beta CDR3 region was amplified with a multiplex PCR system whose first round ran for 9 to 10 cycles using 32 V-gene forward primers and 13 J-gene reverse primers. The first PCR round was done with a QIAGEN Multiplex PCR Kit, and the primer sequences were filed in Chinese patent CN105087789A. Illumina universal primers were attached in a second round of PCR run with the Phusion High-Fidelity PCR Kit. Sequencing of the TCR libraries was done on the Illumina HiSeq X Ten platform in paired-end mode with a 151 bp read length. The paper's processing steps were these. Cutadapt removed reads without multiplex PCR primers, PEAR merged read pairs, and MiXCR with default settings called CDR3 regions. Shannon entropy measured repertoire diversity, and clonality was calculated as one minus the Shannon entropy divided by the ln of the count of productive unique sequences. Dominant or high-frequency T-cell clones were defined as clonotypes at frequencies of at least 0.5%. TCRdb applied fastp at Q25 and MiXCR to the public reads, then kept only in-frame beta chains. Rows matching on CDR3 protein sequence are summarized as one entry with the most common DNA and genes. The V and J calls and clone size come from TCRdb's table, not from the authors' own analysis. Within this sample are 20,000 to 25,000 distinct CDR3 sequences, with around 30% of them counted one time only. The ten most abundant clones make up 4.4% of the sample.

Genomic DNA extracted from bulk tumor tissue served as TCR template, with 600 ng gDNA amplified per sample. During surgery, several biopsies were collected from each primary tumor and placed as far from one another as possible within the tumor mass. The study cohort was described as untreated, and the patients were newly diagnosed NSCLC cases having curative surgery. The samples came from about 16 patients with newly diagnosed non-small cell lung cancer who were having surgery intended to be curative. A couple of independent pathologists reviewed the resected tumor masses. Only high-quality DNA and RNA samples were carried forward to sequencing. In the germline V gene, CDR1 corresponds to MRHNA and CDR2 to SNTAGT. V and J lose 7 bases and 2 bases, and a span of 12 bases separates them. The CDR3 runs 14 amino acids, cysteine and phenylalanine included. CDR3 DNA is the only sequence kept; it has 42 bases, read in frame from the first base.

The paper's findings and limits, for the study overall: Within a patient, the same dominant CDR3B clonotypes appeared at multiple loci, but different tumor locations also contained unique high-frequency clones. High-frequency TCR beta clonotypes were found to be largely distinct between individual patients. Local T-cell repertoire clonality showed a statistically significant but moderate positive correlation with local tumor mutational burden (R around 0.31).

At least ten counts were recorded for this clonotype. It lacks a known antigen. There are no base qualities to consult, and no much larger clone falls within one base. Material for sequencing was lung tumor tissue. The source of this sequence is a man aged 35 to 55 with non-small cell lung cancer. The chain uses TRBV6-4 and TRBJ1-3; no confident D gene assignment can be made. Here is the DNA: TGTGCCAGCAACCCGACCTTGGCTGGAAACACCATATATTTT. Translated, it gives CASNPTLAGNTIYF.